The TCR beta chain under discussion was sequenced for a study of control samples from healthy donors and cancer patients. Data came from immunoSEQ multiplex PCR; TCRdb stores just in-frame clones and leaves some out. The table has approximately 87,000 clones, 91% seen once. Trimming stripped 3 bases from V and 5 bases from J, with 5 bases between. The CDR3 has 11 amino acids. Germline V lookup: CDR1 SGHVS, CDR2 FQNEAQ. The V and J genes are TRBV7-8 and TRBJ2-7; D could derive from TRBD1 or TRBD2 (5 bases each). Sequenced input: blood. The TCR comes from a man between 50 and 59 years old in good health. In DNA, the CDR3 is TGTGCCAGCAGCTTGGGGGACGAGCAGTACTTC. As protein: CASSLGDEQYF.